The rows below give T cell receptor beta chains drawn from one sample of a study of blood T cell repertoires in COVID-19. The method was immunoSEQ multiplex PCR; TCRdb's version includes in-frame clones alone and lacks a portion of them. The sample includes some 70,000 clones, 65% to 85% seen only once; the top ten take approximately 15%. Sequenced material: peripheral blood. Receptors were obtained from a man aged 55 to 70 with COVID-19, enrolled during active disease. The CDR3 runs from the conserved cysteine through the conserved F or W. D genes are given only for firm matches. Where a row states a size, it is once, few, many or the class of an expanded clone; other rows omit it.

abundance	d_gene	v_gene	j_gene	CDR3aa	CDR3nt
NA	NA	TRBV7-6	TRBJ2-2	CASSPSLTRTGELFF	TGTGCCAGCAGCCCCTCGCTCACCCGGACCGGGGAGCTGTTTTTT
NA	TRBD1	TRBV6-5	TRBJ1-6	CASGMGQKNSPLHF	TGTGCCAGCGGAATGGGACAGAAGAATTCACCCCTCCACTTT
NA	TRBD1	TRBV5-1	TRBJ1-4	CASSFGQGNEKLFF	TGCGCCAGCAGCTTTGGACAGGGGAATGAAAAACTGTTTTTT
NA	TRBD1	TRBV7-9	TRBJ2-7	CASSWGTGGEQYF	TGTGCCAGCAGCTGGGGGACAGGGGGCGAGCAGTACTTC
NA	TRBD1	TRBV30	TRBJ1-6	CAWNPAGQVSYNSPLHF	TGTGCCTGGAACCCGGCGGGACAGGTCTCCTATAATTCACCCCTCCACTTT
NA	NA	TRBV28	TRBJ1-3	CASRGHRGNTIYF	TGTGCCAGCAGGGGGCATCGGGGAAACACCATATATTTT
NA	NA	TRBV5-6	TRBJ1-2	CASSLGQGHGYTF	TGTGCCAGCAGCTTGGGGCAGGGCCATGGCTACACCTTC
few	TRBD1	TRBV27	TRBJ1-6	CASSLDRGRLNSPLHF	TGTGCCAGCAGTTTAGACAGGGGGCGGTTAAATTCACCCCTCCACTTT
NA	NA	TRBV24-1	TRBJ1-5	CATSEGATQAPQHF	TGTGCCACCAGTGAGGGGGCGACCCAGGCACCCCAGCATTTT
NA	NA	TRBV7-2	TRBJ1-5	CASSLAERASNQPQHF	TGTGCCAGCAGCTTAGCCGAGAGGGCGAGCAATCAGCCCCAGCATTTT
NA	NA	TRBV6-2/TRBV6-3	TRBJ1-5	CASSPRARAQHF	TGTGCCAGCAGCCCCAGGGCCCGGGCCCAGCATTTT
NA	TRBD1	TRBV5-5	TRBJ2-2	CASSISQGAGELFF	TGTGCCAGCAGCATCTCACAGGGGGCCGGGGAGCTGTTTTTT
NA	TRBD2	TRBV5-1	TRBJ2-7	CASSMVAGGNEQYF	TGCGCCAGCAGCATGGTCGCGGGGGGCAACGAGCAGTACTTC
few	TRBD1	TRBV2	TRBJ1-2	CANYYRDRTYGYTF	TGTGCCAATTACTACCGGGACAGAACCTATGGCTACACCTTC
NA	TRBD1	TRBV6-1	TRBJ1-6	CASSENGGDRLFSPLHF	TGTGCCAGCAGTGAGAATGGCGGGGACAGGTTATTTTCACCCCTCCACTTT
NA	NA	TRBV5-1	TRBJ2-4	CASSLGQVTNIQYF	TGCGCCAGCAGCTTAGGCCAGGTGACAAACATTCAGTACTTC
NA	NA	TRBV7-3	TRBJ2-5	CASSSELGGPKTQYF	TGTGCCAGCAGCTCCGAGCTTGGAGGGCCAAAGACCCAGTACTTC
NA	NA	TRBV7-9	TRBJ2-1	CASSLVMGGRNEQFF	TGTGCCAGCAGCTTAGTAATGGGGGGGCGCAATGAGCAGTTCTTC